The 20 T cell receptor beta chains reported below all come from one sample, sequenced in a study of spatial heterogeneity in lung cancer. Via MiXCR, TCRdb re-called the 5' RACE reads, giving one row per CDR3 protein. The table includes some 5,000 distinct CDR3 sequences, roughly 7.4% detected once. Overall study findings and caveats: Tumor mutation counts were tracked by expanded intratumoral alpha and beta TCR counts.

Their antigens are not known. Stated time point: sample taken at primary tumor resection. This specimen consisted of lung tumor tissue, obtained at surgery. These receptors all stem from a female donor with early-stage non-small cell lung cancer.

This clonotype is a singleton in its sample. A read error is possible here, since a much larger clone lies one base away. V gene TRBV20-1 combines with J gene TRBJ2-5, with D hard to call. This CDR3 region has 14 residues. Germline loops: CDR1 DFQATT, CDR2 SNEGSKA (reference sequence). Trimming took off 3 bases at V and 2 bases at J, with 13 bases between the two ends. Here the CDR3 reads CSASVGDLQETQYF. In nucleotides, the CDR3 is TGCAGTGCTAGTGTGGGCGACTTACAAGAGACCCAGTACTTC.

In its sample, this clonotype ranks as medium-sized. The chain uses TRBV15 and TRBJ2-7, with 9 bases lining up with TRBD2. Germline V lookup: CDR1 LNHNV, CDR2 YYDKDF (reference sequence). The CDR3 runs 14 residues. J gave up 2 bases and V 4 bases, and 3 bases lay outside the gene matches. The CDR3 nucleotides are TGTGCCACCAGCATTAGCGGGGGCCCCTACGAGCAGTACTTC. Translating gives CATSISGGPYEQYF.

CDR3 amino acids: CASSLLGQANQPQHF. CDR3 bases: TGTGCCAGCAGCTTATTGGGACAGGCCAATCAGCCCCAGCATTTT. The genes are TRBV7-2 and TRBJ1-5; 8 bases agree with TRBD1. Germline assignment: CDR1 SGHTA and CDR2 FQGNSA. Trimming removed 2 bases from V and 3 bases from J; junction bases left unmatched: 3. The CDR3 contains 15 residues.

This clonotype has ten or more counts. The chain has TRBV10-3 and TRBJ2-5, with 8 bases matching TRBD1. Losses at the gene ends were 3 bases for V and 5 bases for J; bases not matched to a gene: 5. Per germline, CDR1 ENHRY and CDR2 SYGVKD. This CDR3 spans 14 amino acids. CDR3 sequence (DNA): TGTGCCATCAGTGACAGGGGGCACGGGGAGACCCAGTACTTC. Amino acid sequence: CAISDRGHGETQYF.

This clonotype has ten or more counts. V gene TRBV7-3 combines with J gene TRBJ1-1; D possibly corresponds to TRBD1 (5 bases). Germline V gene lookup returns CDR1 SGHTA and CDR2 FQGTGA. The V and J ends lost 4 bases and 11 bases respectively, with 14 bases between them. CDR3 size: 12 residues. In nucleotides, the CDR3 is TGTGCCAGCAGCTCCGGGGCCGGGGCGGCTTTCTTT. It yields the protein CASSSGAGAAFF. Filled out from reference TRBV7-3 and TRBJ1-1, the complete variable domain reads GAGVSQTPSNKVTEKGKYVELRCDPISGHTALYWYRQSLGQGPEFLIYFQGTGAADDSGLPNDRFFAVRPEGSVSTLKIQRTERGDSAVYLCASSSGAGAAFFGQGTRLTVV.

Ten or more counts support this clonotype. V gene TRBV6-2 or TRBV6-3 combines with J gene TRBJ2-3, with D possibly matching TRBD1 (5 bases). V lost 2 bases and J lost 0, with 15 bases in between. The CDR3 loop spans 17 amino acids. In germline, CDR1 is MNHEY, CDR2 SVGEGT. The DNA of the CDR3 is TGTGCCAGCAGTTACACCCCCCAGGGCCGAAGCACAGATACGCAGTATTTT. It is translated as CASSYTPQGRSTDTQYF.

This clonotype was recorded many times. The V gene is TRBV4-1, the J gene TRBJ2-7, with a tentative D call TRBD2 (6 bases). The CDR3 contains 14 residues. The V end was cut by 0 bases, the J end by 3 bases, with 9 bases between. The germline V gene encodes CDR1 MGHRA and CDR2 YSYEKL. The CDR3 loop reads CASSQEYGGYEQYF. The CDR3 bases are TGCGCCAGCAGCCAAGAGTACGGGGGCTACGAGCAGTACTTC.

This clonotype occurred many times. V is TRBV28 and J is TRBJ2-1; TRBD2 matches at 7 bases. The germline gives CDR1 MDHEN, CDR2 SYDVKM. There are 14 residues in the CDR3. With V trimmed by 7 bases and J by 13 bases, 16 bases remained unmatched. The CDR3 protein is CASTSSGERISQFF. The DNA for the CDR3 is TGTGCCAGCACGAGCAGCGGGGAGAGAATCAGTCAGTTCTTC.

This clonotype has at least ten counts. V usage is TRBV20-1 and J usage is TRBJ2-1; 13 bases align to TRBD2. The CDR3 totals 17 residues. Germline V gene lookup returns CDR1 DFQATT and CDR2 SNEGSKA (reference sequence). Germline trimming cut 1 base from V and 5 bases from J; bases unmatched to any gene: 8. The CDR3 loop reads CSARAFPGLAGDNEQFF. The CDR3, as DNA: TGCAGTGCTAGAGCCTTTCCAGGACTAGCGGGAGACAATGAGCAGTTCTTC.

By share, this clonotype counts as medium-sized. The J gene is TRBJ2-7, the V gene TRBV5-1; 12 bases line up with TRBD2. Germline loops: CDR1 SGHRS, CDR2 YFSETQ. V trimming: 4 bases; J trimming: 0 bases; junction bases outside the gene matches: 8. The CDR3 consists of 17 residues. Here the CDR3 DNA reads TGCGCCAGCAGCCCGGGACTAGCGGGTATATACTCCTACGAGCAGTACTTC. It is translated as CASSPGLAGIYSYEQYF. Combining the CDR3 with reference TRBV5-1 and TRBJ2-7 gives the whole variable domain KAGVTQTPRYLIKTRGQQVTLSCSPISGHRSVSWYQQTPGQGLQFLFEYFSETQRNKGNFPGRFSGRQFSNSRSEMNVSTLELGDSALYLCASSPGLAGIYSYEQYFGPGTRLTVT.

This clonotype was counted at least ten times. This sequence joins TRBV14 and TRBJ1-1; the match to TRBD1 covers 9 bases. V lost 4 bases, J lost 4 bases, and 4 bases stayed unmatched. Per germline, CDR1 SGHDN and CDR2 FVKESK. The CDR3 runs to 14 residues. CDR3 sequence (DNA): TGTGCCAGCAGCCGAGTGACAGGGGGCACTGAAGCTTTCTTT. Translated: CASSRVTGGTEAFF.

By share, this clonotype ranks as medium-sized. The genes are TRBV4-3 and TRBJ2-5; TRBD1 or TRBD2 may be the D gene (5 bases each). V was clipped by 0 bases and J by 8 bases, with 22 bases between them. Per the germline V gene, CDR1 is LGHNA and CDR2 is YSLEER. This CDR3 has 17 amino acids. CDR3 sequence reads: CASSQDPSTRGLATQYF. Here the CDR3 DNA reads TGCGCCAGCAGCCAAGATCCCTCTACGAGGGGTCTAGCTACCCAGTACTTC.

This clonotype was counted many times. A much bigger clone sits one base away, suggesting this may be a read error. J is TRBJ2-5 and V is TRBV10-3; D unresolved. Germline V gene data show CDR1 as ENHRY and CDR2 as SYGVKD. The CDR3 extends over 13 amino acids. CDR3 in amino acids: CVISDQLQETQYF. The CDR3, as DNA: TGTGTCATCAGTGACCAGTTGCAAGAGACCCAGTACTTC.

A note on this clonotype: With a much larger clone just one base away, this may be a read error. The J gene is TRBJ2-7, the V gene TRBV12-3 or TRBV12-4; 8 bases are a match to TRBD2. This CDR3 spans 14 amino acids. CDR3 sequence (DNA): TGTACCAGCAGTTTAACGGGAGGGCCCTACGAGCAGTACTTC. Translating it yields CTSSLTGGPYEQYF.

The J gene is TRBJ1-1, the V gene TRBV18; D unclear. CDR3 length: 13 amino acids. Trimming shortened V by 2 bases and J by 1 base, and 5 bases separated the two germline ends. Germline CDR1 is KGHSH and CDR2 is LQKENI. The CDR3 loop reads CASSPAGNTEAFF. The CDR3 DNA is TGTGCCAGCTCACCAGCAGGGAACACTGAAGCTTTCTTT.

This clonotype ranks as medium-sized. The V gene is TRBV20-1, the J gene TRBJ2-3; 7 bases are a match to TRBD1. Looked up from germline, CDR1 is DFQATT and CDR2 is SNEGSKA (reference sequence). This CDR3 contains 13 residues. The CDR3 reads CSPGQPSTDTQYF. As DNA, the CDR3 is TGCAGCCCGGGACAGCCGAGCACAGATACGCAGTATTTT.

This clonotype appeared many times. The V gene is TRBV6-2 or TRBV6-3, the J gene TRBJ2-2; weak D call: TRBD1 (6 bases). Germline CDR1 MNHEY, CDR2 SVGEGT. The CDR3 is 14 amino acids. The ends were cut back, 7 bases at V and 0 bases at J, with 9 bases in the middle. The CDR3 coding sequence is TGTGCCAGCAAAAGGACAGCGAACACCGGGGAGCTGTTTTTT. Translation gives CASKRTANTGELFF.

This clonotype was observed a handful of times. The CDR3 DNA is TGTGCCAGCAGCTTCGACGGGAGCTCCTACAATGAGCAGTTCTTC. Residues: CASSFDGSSYNEQFF. The genes are TRBV7-2 and TRBJ2-1; TRBD2 might be the D (6 bases). From germline, CDR1 is SGHTA and CDR2 FQGNSA. There are 15 residues in the CDR3. Between the trimmed V and J ends, which lost 3 bases and 0 bases, there was a span of 9 bases.

By proportion, this clonotype is medium-sized. The chain carries TRBV6-2 or TRBV6-3 and TRBJ2-4; 9 bases are a match to TRBD2. This CDR3 is 17 amino acids long. The germline CDR1 and CDR2 sequences are MNHEY and SVGEGT. Trimming removed 6 bases from V and 0 bases from J; junction bases left unmatched: 9. In DNA form, the CDR3 reads TGTGCCAGCAGCGCCCTAGCGGGACCAATAGCCAAAAACATTCAGTACTTC. Its translation is CASSALAGPIAKNIQYF.

This clonotype is judged medium-sized (0.01 to 0.1%). The chain uses TRBV5-4 and TRBJ1-1; D is unresolved. Looked up from germline, CDR1 is SGHNT and CDR2 is YYREEE (reference sequence). The V end was cut by 0 bases, the J end by 5 bases, with 17 bases between. This CDR3 is 16 amino acids long. The CDR3 bases are TGTGCCAGCAGCTTGGCTATGGCAGGAGGAGGGACTGAAGCTTTCTTT. This gives the protein CASSLAMAGGGTEAFF. Supplemented by reference TRBV5-4 and TRBJ1-1, the full variable domain reads ETGVTQSPTHLIKTRGQQVTLRCSSQSGHNTVSWYQQALGQGPQFIFQYYREEENGRGNFPPRFSGLQFPNYSSELNVNALELDDSALYLCASSLAMAGGGTEAFFGQGTRLTVV.